The clone carrying this T cell receptor (beta chain) turned up a few times. The antigen is undetermined. This CDR3 spans 13 amino acids. Trimming pared 2 bases from V and 8 bases from J, leaving 12 bases between. Germline V lookup: CDR1 MNHNS, CDR2 SASEGT. The entry originates in a study of blood T cells in healthy people across ages. Points from the study as a whole: CMV status of donors was unknown, possibly confounding expanded clonotype changes. A strong correlation was seen between TCR beta diversity and naive T cell percentage.

Primers used in a second PCR of about 6 to 12 cycles were a sample-barcoded 5' primer and a J-beta primer mix. A template-switch adaptor containing 12 random nucleotides labeled each cDNA molecule. From the 5' RACE reads, TCRdb called clonotypes with MiXCR, one entry per CDR3 protein. The sample contains 750,000 to 950,000 distinct CDR3 sequences, roughly 50% of which appear only once. The V gene is TRBV6-1, the J gene TRBJ1-2; D may be TRBD1 (5 bases). The specimen was blood. This sequence was found in a man older than 75 in good health. The CDR3 here is CASSEFPRGGYTF. The CDR3, as DNA: TGTGCCAGCAGTGAATTCCCCCGGGGCGGCTACACCTTC.